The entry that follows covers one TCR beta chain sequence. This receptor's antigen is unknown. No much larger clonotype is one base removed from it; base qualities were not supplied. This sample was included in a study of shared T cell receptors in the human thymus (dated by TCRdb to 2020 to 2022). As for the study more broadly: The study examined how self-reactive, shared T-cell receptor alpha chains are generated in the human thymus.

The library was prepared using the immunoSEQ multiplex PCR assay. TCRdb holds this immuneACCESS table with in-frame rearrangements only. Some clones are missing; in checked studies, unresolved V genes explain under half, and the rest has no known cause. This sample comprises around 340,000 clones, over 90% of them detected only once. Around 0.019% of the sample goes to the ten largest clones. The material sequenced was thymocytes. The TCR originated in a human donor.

The CDR3 reads CASSAQAGGVDTQYF. In nucleotides, the sequence is TGTGCCAGTAGTGCCCAAGCGGGGGGGGTGGATACGCAGTATTTT. Recombination connected TRBV19 to TRBJ2-3, with 10 middle bases fitting TRBD2. Trimming accounts for 5 bases at V and 6 bases at J, while the number of junction bases matched to no gene is 8. The CDR3 covers 15 residues, taking in both the cysteine and the phenylalanine. Here the CDR3 DNA is all that survives: 45 bases in frame from base 1. CDR1 and CDR2 (LNHDA, SQIVND) derive from the germline V gene (reference sequence).